This T cell receptor beta chain derives from a study of blood T cell repertoires in COVID-19. About the study: The samples span acute and convalescent COVID-19 from the United States, Italy and Spain.

This clone was recorded a few times. The CDR3 extends over 15 amino acids. Trimming took 7 bases from V and 1 from J, leaving 16 bases between them. Germline V gives CDR1 SGHTA, CDR2 FQGNSA. Participants, 18 to 89 years old, spanned 25 or so US areas. Method: immunoSEQ multiplex PCR; TCRdb's copy keeps in-frame clones and lacks some. This table holds over 200,000 clones, over 80% found once. The chain combines TRBV7-2 with TRBJ1-1; the D gene is possibly TRBD1 (6 bases). The sequence was collected from a man younger than 45 who had recovered from COVID-19. The sequencing input was PBMCs or T cells enriched from blood (not recorded which). The CDR3, as DNA: TGTGCCAGCACCCATGCGGACAGAACGAACACTGAAGCTTTCTTT. Translation: CASTHADRTNTEAFF.